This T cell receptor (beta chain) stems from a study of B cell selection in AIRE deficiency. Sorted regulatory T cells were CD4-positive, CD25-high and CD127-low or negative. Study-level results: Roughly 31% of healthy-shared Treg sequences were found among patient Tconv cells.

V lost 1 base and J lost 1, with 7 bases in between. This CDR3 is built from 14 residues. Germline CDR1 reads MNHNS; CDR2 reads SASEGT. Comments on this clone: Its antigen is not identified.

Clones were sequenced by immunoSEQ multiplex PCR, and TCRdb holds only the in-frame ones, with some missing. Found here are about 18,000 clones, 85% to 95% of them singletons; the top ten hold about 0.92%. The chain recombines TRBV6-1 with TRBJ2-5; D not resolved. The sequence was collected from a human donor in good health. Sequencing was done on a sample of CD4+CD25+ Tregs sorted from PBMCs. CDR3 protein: CASSEGLCQETQYF. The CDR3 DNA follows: TGTGCCAGCAGTGAAGGATTGTGCCAAGAGACCCAGTACTTC.